This TCR beta chain was captured in a study of T cell responses to AZD1222 COVID-19 vaccine. The study's findings and limits: Spike as a whole was targeted by vaccine-associated CD4 TCRs, dominant at 160-218 and 743-854.

Of note for this clone: No antigen is known for it.

Sequencing was performed with immunoSEQ multiplex PCR; in TCRdb, only in-frame clones are kept and a portion is missing. The sample contains about 150,000 clones, over 90% of which appear only once. CDR1 and CDR2 (germline): MNHEY, SMNVEV (reference sequence). CDR3 length: 15 residues. V dropped 1 base and J dropped 0 bases, with 10 bases sitting between them. The clonotype originates from an adult who received the AZD1222 COVID-19 vaccine. This chain connects TRBV27 to TRBJ2-7; D ambiguous. The sample consisted of peripheral blood, taken 28 days after the second AZD1222 dose. CDR3 DNA: TGTGCCAGCAGTTTATACTCGATTACCTCCTACGAGCAGTACTTC. Protein: CASSLYSITSYEQYF.